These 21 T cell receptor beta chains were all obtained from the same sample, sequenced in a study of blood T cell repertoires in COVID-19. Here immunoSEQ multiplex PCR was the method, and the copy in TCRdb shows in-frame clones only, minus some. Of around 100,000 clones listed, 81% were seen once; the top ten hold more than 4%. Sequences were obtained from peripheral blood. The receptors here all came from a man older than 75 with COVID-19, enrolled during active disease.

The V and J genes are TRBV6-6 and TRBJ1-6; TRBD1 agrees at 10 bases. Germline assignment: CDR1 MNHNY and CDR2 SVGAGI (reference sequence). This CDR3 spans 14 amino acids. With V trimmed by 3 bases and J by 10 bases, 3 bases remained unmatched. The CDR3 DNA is TGTGCCAGCAGTTATGGGGACAGGGGATCACCCCTCCACTTT. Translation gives CASSYGDRGSPLHF.

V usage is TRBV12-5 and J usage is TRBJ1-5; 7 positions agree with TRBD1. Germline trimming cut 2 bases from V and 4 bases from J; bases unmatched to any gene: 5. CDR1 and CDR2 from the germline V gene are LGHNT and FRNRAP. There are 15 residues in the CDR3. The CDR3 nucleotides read TGTGCTAGTGGTTTGTGGGACAGCCAAAATCAGCCCCAGCATTTT. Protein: CASGLWDSQNQPQHF.

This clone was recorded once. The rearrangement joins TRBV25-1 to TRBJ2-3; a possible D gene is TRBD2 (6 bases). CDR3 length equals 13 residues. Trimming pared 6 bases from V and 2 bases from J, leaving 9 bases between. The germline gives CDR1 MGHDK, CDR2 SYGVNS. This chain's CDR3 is CASSRELTDTQYF. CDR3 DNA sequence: TGTGCCAGCAGCCGGGAGCTCACAGATACGCAGTATTTT.

The CDR3 reads CASSLSHGTEAFF. The DNA of the CDR3 is TGCGCCAGCAGCTTGAGCCATGGCACTGAAGCTTTCTTT. The chain uses TRBV5-1 and TRBJ1-1, with D unresolved. This CDR3 is built from 13 residues. In germline, CDR1 is SGHRS, CDR2 YFSETQ. V lost 1 base, J lost 4 bases, and 8 bases lay in between.

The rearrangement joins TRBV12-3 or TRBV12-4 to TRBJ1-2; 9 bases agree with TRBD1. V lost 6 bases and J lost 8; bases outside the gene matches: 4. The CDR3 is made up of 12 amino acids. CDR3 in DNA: TGTGCCAGCAGGGGGACAGGGAAGGGCTACACCTTC. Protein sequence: CASRGTGKGYTF.

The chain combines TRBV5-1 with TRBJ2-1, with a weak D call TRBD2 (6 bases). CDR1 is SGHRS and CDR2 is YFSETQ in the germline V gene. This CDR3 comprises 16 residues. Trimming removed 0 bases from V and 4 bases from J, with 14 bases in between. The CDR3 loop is CASSLAGGSRYNEQFF. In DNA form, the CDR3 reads TGCGCCAGCAGCTTGGCCGGGGGTTCGCGGTACAATGAGCAGTTCTTC.

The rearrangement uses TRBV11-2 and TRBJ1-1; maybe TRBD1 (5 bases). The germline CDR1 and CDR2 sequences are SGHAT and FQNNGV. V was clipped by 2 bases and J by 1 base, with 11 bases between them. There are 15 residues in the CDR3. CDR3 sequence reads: CASSLYGGENTEAFF. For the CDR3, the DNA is TGTGCCAGCAGCTTATACGGGGGTGAGAACACTGAAGCTTTCTTT.

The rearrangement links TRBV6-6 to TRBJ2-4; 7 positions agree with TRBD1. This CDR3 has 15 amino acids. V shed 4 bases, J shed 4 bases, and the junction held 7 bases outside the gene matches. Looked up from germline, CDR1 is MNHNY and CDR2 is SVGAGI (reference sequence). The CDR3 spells CASSLSRDSKNIQYF. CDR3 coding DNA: TGTGCCAGCAGTTTATCCCGGGACAGTAAAAACATTCAGTACTTC.

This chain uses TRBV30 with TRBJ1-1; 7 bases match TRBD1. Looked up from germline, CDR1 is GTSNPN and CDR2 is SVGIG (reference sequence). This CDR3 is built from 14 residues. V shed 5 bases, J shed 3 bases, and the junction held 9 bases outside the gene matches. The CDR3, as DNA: TGTGCCTGGCTAACCGGGACAGACGACACTGAAGCTTTCTTT. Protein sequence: CAWLTGTDDTEAFF. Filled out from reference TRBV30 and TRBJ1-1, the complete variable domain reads SQTIHQWPATLVQPVGSPLSLECTVEGTSNPNLYWYRQAAGRGLQLLFYSVGIGQISSEVPQNLSASRPQDRQFILSSKKLLLSDSGFYLCAWLTGTDDTEAFFGQGTRLTVV.

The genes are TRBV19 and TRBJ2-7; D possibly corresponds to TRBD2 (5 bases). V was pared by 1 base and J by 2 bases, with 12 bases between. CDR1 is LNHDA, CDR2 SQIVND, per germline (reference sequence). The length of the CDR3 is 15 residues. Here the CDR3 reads CASSIGPAGTYEQYF. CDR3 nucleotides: TGTGCCAGTAGTATAGGGCCAGCCGGGACCTACGAGCAGTACTTC.

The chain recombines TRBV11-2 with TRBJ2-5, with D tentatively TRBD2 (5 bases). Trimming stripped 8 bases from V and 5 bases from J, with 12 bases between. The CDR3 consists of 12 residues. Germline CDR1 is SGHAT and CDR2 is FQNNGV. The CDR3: CASGGLLETQYF. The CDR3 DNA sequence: TGTGCCAGCGGCGGACTTTTGGAGACCCAGTACTTC.

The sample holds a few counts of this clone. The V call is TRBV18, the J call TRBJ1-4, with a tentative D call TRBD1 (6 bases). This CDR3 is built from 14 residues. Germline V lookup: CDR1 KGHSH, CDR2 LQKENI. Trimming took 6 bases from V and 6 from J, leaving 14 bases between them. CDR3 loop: CASSPGAGHEKLFF. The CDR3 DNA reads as TGTGCCAGCTCGCCAGGGGCAGGGCATGAAAAACTGTTTTTT.

As DNA, the CDR3 is TGTGCCAGCAGCTTAGCGACTAGCGGGAAACGTGAGCAGTACTTC. As protein: CASSLATSGKREQYF. The J gene is TRBJ2-7, the V gene TRBV5-4, with TRBD2 matching 11 bases. CDR3 length: 15 amino acids. From germline, CDR1 is SGHNT and CDR2 YYREEE (reference sequence). Trimming cost V 2 bases and J 7 bases; bases outside gene matches: 8.

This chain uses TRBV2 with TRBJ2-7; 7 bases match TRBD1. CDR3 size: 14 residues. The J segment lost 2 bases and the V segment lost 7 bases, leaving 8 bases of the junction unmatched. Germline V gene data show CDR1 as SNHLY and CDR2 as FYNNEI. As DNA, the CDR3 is TGTGCCAGCACCGGGACAGAGTATCCCTACGAGCAGTACTTC. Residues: CASTGTEYPYEQYF. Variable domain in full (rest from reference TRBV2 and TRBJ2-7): EPEVTQTPSHQVTQMGQEVILRCVPISNHLYFYWYRQILGQKVEFLVSFYNNEISEKSEIFDDQFSVERPDGSNFTLKIRSTKLEDSAMYFCASTGTEYPYEQYFGPGTRLTVT.

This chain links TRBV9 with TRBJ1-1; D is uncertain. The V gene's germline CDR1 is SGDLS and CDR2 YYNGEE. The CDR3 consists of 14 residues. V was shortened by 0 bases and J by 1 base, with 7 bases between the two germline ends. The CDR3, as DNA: TGTGCCAGCAGCGTAGGCCCAGAGAACACTGAAGCTTTCTTT. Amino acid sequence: CASSVGPENTEAFF.

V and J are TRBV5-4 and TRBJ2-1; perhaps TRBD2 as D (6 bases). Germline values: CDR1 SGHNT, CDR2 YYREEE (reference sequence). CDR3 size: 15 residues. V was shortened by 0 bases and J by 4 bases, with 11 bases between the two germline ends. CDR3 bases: TGTGCCAGCAGCTTGGGCCTAGCGTATTACAATGAGCAGTTCTTC. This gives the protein CASSLGLAYYNEQFF.

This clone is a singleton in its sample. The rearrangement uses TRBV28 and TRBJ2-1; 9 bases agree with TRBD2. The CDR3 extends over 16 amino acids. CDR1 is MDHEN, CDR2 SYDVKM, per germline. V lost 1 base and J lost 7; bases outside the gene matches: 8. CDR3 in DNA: TGTGCCAGCAGTTTATTCTCCAGCGGGAGGCTAAATGAGCAGTTCTTC. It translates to CASSLFSSGRLNEQFF.

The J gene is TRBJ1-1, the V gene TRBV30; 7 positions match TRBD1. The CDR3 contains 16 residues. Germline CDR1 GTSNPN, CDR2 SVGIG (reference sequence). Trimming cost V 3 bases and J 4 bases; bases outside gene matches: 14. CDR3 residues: CAWSENRGLLGTEAFF. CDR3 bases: TGTGCCTGGAGCGAAAACAGGGGACTTTTGGGCACTGAAGCTTTCTTT.

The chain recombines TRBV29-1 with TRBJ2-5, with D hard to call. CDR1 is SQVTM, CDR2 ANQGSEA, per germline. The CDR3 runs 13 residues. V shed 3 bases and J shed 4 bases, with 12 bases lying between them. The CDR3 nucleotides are TGCAGCGTTGAGATTGTTTCGGGAGAGACCCAGTACTTC. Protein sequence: CSVEIVSGETQYF.

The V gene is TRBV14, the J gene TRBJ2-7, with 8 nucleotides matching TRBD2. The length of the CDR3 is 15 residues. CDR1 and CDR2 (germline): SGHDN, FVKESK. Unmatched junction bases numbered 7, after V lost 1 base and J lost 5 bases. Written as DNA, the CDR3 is TGTGCCAGCAGCCAAGGGGGGACTAGTTTCGACGAGCAGTACTTC. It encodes CASSQGGTSFDEQYF. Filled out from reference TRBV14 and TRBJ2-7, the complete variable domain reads EAGVTQFPSHSVIEKGQTVTLRCDPISGHDNLYWYRRVMGKEIKFLLHFVKESKQDESGMPNNRFLAERTGGTYSTLKVQPAELEDSGVYFCASSQGGTSFDEQYFGPGTRLTVT.

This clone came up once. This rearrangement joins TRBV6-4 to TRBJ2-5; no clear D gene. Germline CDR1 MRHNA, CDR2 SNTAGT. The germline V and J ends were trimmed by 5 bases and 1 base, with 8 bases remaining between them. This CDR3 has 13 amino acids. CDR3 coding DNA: TGTGCCAGCAGTCGACAACTCCAAGAGACCCAGTACTTC. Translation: CASSRQLQETQYF.